This TCR beta chain emerged from a study of breast tumors, draining lymph nodes, adjacent tissues. In its sample, this clonotype was seen many times. Its antigen is unknown. Study findings and constraints: Luminal-like breast cancer showed significantly greater tumor-nontumor repertoire similarity than basal-like breast cancer did.

The CDR3 sequence is 16 residues long. Trimming removed 4 bases from V and 1 base from J; junction bases left unmatched: 4. Germline V gene lookup returns CDR1 SGHTA and CDR2 FQGNSA. TCRdb used MiXCR to reprocess the multiplex PCR reads, holding one entry per CDR3 protein. Among tens of thousands of distinct CDR3 sequences listed, roughly 50% were seen once. The chain is built from TRBV7-2 and TRBJ2-5, with 12 bases identical to TRBD2. This clonotype was sampled from a female donor with breast cancer. Some clones in this sample may be carry-over from other donors' samples. Sequencing was performed on breast tumor tissue. The CDR3 DNA sequence: TGTGCCAGCAGCTCCGGACTAGCGGGGACCCAAGAGACCCAGTACTTC. Residues: CASSSGLAGTQETQYF.